The entry below gives a single T cell receptor (beta chain) sequence along with its context. Its antigen remains unidentified. Cells defined as naive were viable CD3+CD4+ or CD3+CD8+ and CCR7+CD45RA+CD45RO-CD95-CD27+CD28+. The record originates from a study of T cells after posttransplantation cyclophosphamide. Study-level points and caveats: Later blood repertoires were often dominated by clones from the donor CD8+ memory compartment.

Data came from immunoSEQ multiplex PCR; TCRdb stores just in-frame clones and leaves some out. The sample lists about 20,000 clones; 95% to 98% were seen once. The sequence was obtained from a man aged 35 to 55 in good health, CMV-negative, and a related stem cell transplant donor. Source material: naive CD4+ T cells sorted from PBMCs.

CDR3 coding DNA: TGCGCCAGCAGCTCGGGCGGGAGTCCCAGCTCCTACAATGAGCAGTTCTTC. Protein: CASSSGGSPSSYNEQFF. V usage is TRBV5-1 and J usage is TRBJ2-1, with TRBD2 matching 7 bases. CDR1 SGHRS and CDR2 YFSETQ come from the germline V gene. The CDR3 runs to 17 residues. J gave up 0 bases and V 3 bases, and 9 bases lay outside the gene matches.